These 23 T cell receptor beta chains were sequenced from one sample in a study of shared clonotypes between healthy human individuals. Naive CD8 cells lacked CD45RO and underwent positive selection for CCR7, leaving out terminally differentiated effector memory CD45RA+ cells. TCRdb's table, derived via immunoSEQ multiplex PCR, lists solely in-frame clones and lacks some. The sample shows about 600,000 clones, about 95% of them seen only once. Sample: naive CD8+ T cells sorted from blood. The receptors come from a woman in her twenties or thirties in good health.

The V call is TRBV4-1, the J call TRBJ2-7; TRBD1 is a possible D gene (6 bases). V shed 2 bases and J shed 0 bases, with 8 bases lying between them. CDR3 length: 14 residues. CDR1 is MGHRA and CDR2 is YSYEKL in the germline V gene. This CDR3 reads CASSQLQGSYEQYF. The CDR3 region has the DNA TGCGCCAGCAGCCAACTACAGGGCTCCTACGAGCAGTACTTC.

The chain uses TRBV27 and TRBJ2-1; D gene ambiguous. Trimming cost V 2 bases and J 9 bases, with 11 bases left between them. Germline V lookup: CDR1 MNHEY, CDR2 SMNVEV (reference sequence). The CDR3 contains 13 residues. CDR3 protein: CASSLRGSGEQFF. CDR3 DNA: TGTGCCAGCAGTTTACGAGGTTCTGGTGAGCAGTTCTTC.

The rearrangement joins TRBV15 to TRBJ2-7; a possible D gene is TRBD2 (6 bases). From germline, CDR1 is LNHNV and CDR2 YYDKDF (reference sequence). V was clipped by 1 base and J by 3 bases, with 19 bases between them. This CDR3 is built from 17 residues. The CDR3 spells CATSRVRELRLNYEQYF. CDR3 nucleotides: TGTGCCACCAGCAGAGTCCGGGAGCTACGGCTCAACTACGAGCAGTACTTC.

The chain recombines TRBV4-1 with TRBJ2-7; maybe TRBD2 (6 bases). Germline lookup yields CDR1 MGHRA and CDR2 YSYEKL. There are 15 residues in the CDR3. V was pared by 0 bases and J by 2 bases, with 11 bases between. The CDR3 region has the DNA TGCGCCAGCAGCCAAGATTGGGGAGGAACCTACGAGCAGTACTTC. Encoded protein: CASSQDWGGTYEQYF.

V usage is TRBV4-1 and J usage is TRBJ1-3; the D is unclear. The CDR3 spans 17 residues. Trimming took off 0 bases at V and 0 bases at J, with 12 bases between the two ends. Germline V gene lookup returns CDR1 MGHRA and CDR2 YSYEKL. CDR3 DNA: TGCGCCAGCAGCCAAGACCATCACCTTAGCTCTGGAAACACCATATATTTT. Amino acids: CASSQDHHLSSGNTIYF.

DNA of the CDR3: TGTGCCAGCAGTGAGCCACAACGGACCTTTGGGTCTGAAGCTTTCTTT. Encoded protein: CASSEPQRTFGSEAFF. The chain recombines TRBV2 with TRBJ1-1; no clear D gene. Per germline, CDR1 SNHLY and CDR2 FYNNEI. V was shortened by 3 bases and J by 6 bases, with 20 bases between the two germline ends. The CDR3 spans 16 residues.

V usage is TRBV6-5 and J usage is TRBJ1-5; D not resolved. CDR3 length equals 14 residues. Germline V gene data show CDR1 as MNHEY and CDR2 as SVGAGI. Trimming removed 3 bases from V and 6 bases from J, with 12 bases in between. The CDR3 coding sequence is TGTGCCAGCAGTTATAGGGCAGGCGGTCAGCCCCAGCATTTT. Its protein is CASSYRAGGQPQHF.

The chain couples TRBV7-9 to TRBJ2-7, with D maybe TRBD1 (6 bases). This CDR3 has 15 amino acids. Germline CDR1 SEHNR, CDR2 FQNEAQ (reference sequence). The V and J ends lost 2 bases and 3 bases respectively, with 14 bases between them. For the CDR3, the DNA is TGTGCCAGCAGCTTAAATTCCAACAGGGACTACGAGCAGTACTTC. Its protein product is CASSLNSNRDYEQYF.

The CDR3 DNA sequence: TGTGCCAGCAGCATCTTTCCGGGGGCGCGGTACAATGAGCAGTTCTTC. It is translated as CASSIFPGARYNEQFF. The chain carries TRBV28 and TRBJ2-1, with D tentatively TRBD1 or TRBD2 (6 bases each). Trimming took 6 bases from V and 4 from J, leaving 19 bases between them. CDR3 size: 16 residues. The germline V gene has CDR1 MDHEN and CDR2 SYDVKM. The complete variable domain, with remaining parts taken from reference TRBV28 and TRBJ2-1, reads DVKVTQSSRYLVKRTGEKVFLECVQDMDHENMFWYRQDPGLGLRLIYFSYDVKMKEKGDIPEGYSVSREKKERFSLILESASTNQTSMYLCASSIFPGARYNEQFFGPGTRLTVL.

This rearrangement joins TRBV4-1 to TRBJ2-2, with D perhaps matching TRBD2 (5 bases). Germline assignment: CDR1 MGHRA and CDR2 YSYEKL. The CDR3 contains 15 residues. Between the trimmed V and J ends, which lost 1 base and 5 bases, there was a span of 11 bases. The CDR3 protein is CASSQVQEVTGELFF. In DNA form, the CDR3 reads TGCGCCAGCAGCCAAGTTCAGGAGGTAACCGGGGAGCTGTTTTTT.

The chain uses TRBV2 and TRBJ1-5, with D possibly being TRBD1 (5 bases). V gave up 3 bases and J gave up 5 bases, with 11 bases separating them. This CDR3 has 14 amino acids. Germline-derived CDR1 and CDR2 are SNHLY and FYNNEI. CDR3 protein: CASSEWGEYQPQHF. The CDR3 DNA follows: TGTGCCAGCAGTGAGTGGGGGGAGTATCAGCCCCAGCATTTT.

The rearrangement joins TRBV27 to TRBJ2-7, with unresolved D. Germline V CDR1 and CDR2: MNHEY, SMNVEV (reference sequence). Deletions cut 7 bases from V and 3 bases from J, with 7 bases between. The CDR3 contains 11 residues. As DNA, the CDR3 is TGTGCCAGCACGAACAACTACGAGCAGTACTTC. Translation: CASTNNYEQYF.

The rearrangement uses TRBV5-4 and TRBJ2-5; possibly TRBD1 for D (6 bases). V was clipped by 5 bases and J by 1 base, with 12 bases between them. This CDR3 is built from 14 residues. The germline gives CDR1 SGHNT, CDR2 YYREEE (reference sequence). The CDR3 nucleotides read TGTGCCAGCAGGACGACAGGCCTCCAAGAGACCCAGTACTTC. Translated: CASRTTGLQETQYF.

J is TRBJ2-2 and V is TRBV25-1, with a tentative D call TRBD1 (6 bases). This CDR3 comprises 16 residues. V was cut by 6 bases and J by 4 bases, with 18 bases left in between. Germline values: CDR1 MGHDK, CDR2 SYGVNS. The CDR3 bases are TGTGCCAGCAGCCCGCCCGGGACACTAGTCACCGGGGAGCTGTTTTTT. Translating it yields CASSPPGTLVTGELFF.

J is TRBJ1-2 and V is TRBV25-1, with no clear D. Trimming shortened V by 3 bases and J by 4 bases, and 9 bases separated the two germline ends. Germline assignment: CDR1 MGHDK and CDR2 SYGVNS. There are 13 residues in the CDR3. CDR3 in amino acids: CASSDGELYGYTF. The CDR3 region has the DNA TGTGCCAGCAGTGACGGGGAGCTCTATGGCTACACCTTC.

This chain uses TRBV7-8 with TRBJ1-4; 9 bases fit TRBD1. The germline V gene encodes CDR1 SGHVS and CDR2 FQNEAQ. The J segment lost 6 bases and the V segment lost 1 base, leaving 3 bases of the junction unmatched. The CDR3 totals 15 residues. The CDR3 region has the DNA TGTGCCAGCAGCTTAGATAGACAGGGGGATGAAAAACTGTTTTTT. Translating gives CASSLDRQGDEKLFF. The entire variable domain, with the rest obtained from reference TRBV7-8 and TRBJ1-4, is as follows: GAGVSQSPRYKVAKRGQDVALRCDPISGHVSLFWYQQALGQGPEFLTYFQNEAQLDKSGLPSDRFFAERPEGSVSTLKIQRTQQEDSAVYLCASSLDRQGDEKLFFGSGTQLSVL.

The chain carries TRBV27 and TRBJ2-3; D is uncertain. The V end was cut by 10 bases, the J end by 8 bases, with 16 bases between. Germline V gene lookup returns CDR1 MNHEY and CDR2 SMNVEV (reference sequence). There are 12 residues in the CDR3. CDR3 sequence (DNA): TGTGCCACCATCCGCGGCTACGGTACGCAGTATTTT. This sequence encodes CATIRGYGTQYF.

The gene calls are TRBV9 and TRBJ1-1; 7 bases fit TRBD1. CDR1 is SGDLS, CDR2 YYNGEE, per germline. Trimming at V came to 0 bases and at J to 6 bases, leaving 8 bases not matched to a gene. The CDR3 has 15 residues. The CDR3 DNA reads TGTGCCAGCAGCGTAGGAGCAGACAGGGCGTCTGAAGCTTTCTTT. Amino acids: CASSVGADRASEAFF.

This chain joins TRBV2 and TRBJ2-1, with D uncertain. Looked up from germline, CDR1 is SNHLY and CDR2 is FYNNEI. Trimming removed 0 bases at V and 7 bases at J, with 13 bases between. This CDR3 is built from 15 residues. The chain's CDR3 is CASSEASFGKNEQFF. CDR3 bases: TGTGCCAGCAGTGAAGCGAGTTTCGGTAAGAATGAGCAGTTCTTC.

The chain combines TRBV27 with TRBJ2-7, with a tentative D call TRBD2 (5 bases). CDR3 length: 17 residues. The ends were cut back, 2 bases at V and 2 bases at J, with 19 bases in the middle. Germline assignment: CDR1 MNHEY and CDR2 SMNVEV (reference sequence). This CDR3 is CASSLTADGSRAYEQYF. The DNA of the CDR3 is TGTGCCAGCAGTTTAACCGCTGACGGCTCGCGGGCCTACGAGCAGTACTTC.

The rearrangement joins TRBV29-1 to TRBJ2-7; D remains unclear. This CDR3 is built from 14 residues. Trimming removed 2 bases from V and 3 bases from J, with 14 bases in between. Germline-derived CDR1 and CDR2 are SQVTM and ANQGSEA. The chain's CDR3 is CSVEKGSNDYEQYF. The CDR3 DNA is TGCAGCGTTGAAAAGGGCAGCAACGACTACGAGCAGTACTTC.

The gene calls are TRBV2 and TRBJ2-7; a weak D match, TRBD1 (6 bases). The CDR3 runs 14 residues. V lost 7 bases, J lost 0 bases, and 13 bases lay in between. CDR1 SNHLY and CDR2 FYNNEI come from the germline V gene. The CDR3 nucleotides are TGTGCCAGCATATCTTGGGACAACTCCTACGAGCAGTACTTC. This codes for CASISWDNSYEQYF.

The chain carries TRBV14 and TRBJ1-1; D is unresolved. CDR1 and CDR2 (germline): SGHDN, FVKESK. There are 14 residues in the CDR3. The ends were cut back, 5 bases at V and 0 bases at J, with 10 bases in the middle. The CDR3 DNA is TGTGCCAGCAGCAAGGACCCGATGAACACTGAAGCTTTCTTT. It translates to CASSKDPMNTEAFF.